The 23 T cell receptor beta chains listed next were all sequenced from one sample in a study of shared clonotypes between healthy human individuals. Libraries were prepared by immunoSEQ multiplex PCR; TCRdb keeps only in-frame clonotypes and omits some of them. Among roughly 490,000 clones listed, roughly 85% were seen once. The sample taken for sequencing was PBMCs. These receptors came from a woman aged 40-49 years in good health. Some clones in this sample may be carry-over from other donors' samples.

In nucleotides, the CDR3 is TGTGCCAGCAGACTCGACAGGAAAGAGACCCAGTACTTC. Protein: CASRLDRKETQYF. V usage is TRBV7-2 and J usage is TRBJ2-5; possible D gene TRBD1, 6 bases. V shed 6 bases and J shed 3 bases, with 11 bases lying between them. This CDR3 spans 13 amino acids. The V gene's germline CDR1 is SGHTA and CDR2 FQGNSA.

The rearrangement uses TRBV7-8 and TRBJ1-5; D is perhaps TRBD1 (5 bases). The CDR3 is made up of 15 amino acids. Trimming cost V 1 base and J 6 bases, with 13 bases left between them. Germline CDR1 and CDR2: SGHVS and FQNEAQ. CDR3 protein: CASSLGRNTGQPQHF. CDR3 DNA: TGTGCCAGCAGCTTAGGAAGAAATACAGGTCAGCCCCAGCATTTT.

The sample holds a few counts of this clone. This rearrangement joins TRBV30 to TRBJ1-1; D unresolved. There are 11 residues in the CDR3. The V gene lost 1 base and the J gene lost 7 bases, with 7 bases spanning the gap. Germline-derived CDR1 and CDR2 are GTSNPN and SVGIG (reference sequence). CDR3 region: CAWSAEVEAFF. The CDR3 DNA is TGTGCCTGGAGTGCAGAAGTTGAAGCTTTCTTT.

The J gene is TRBJ2-3, the V gene TRBV5-1; 7 positions agree with TRBD2. CDR3 length equals 15 residues. Germline V gene sequence: CDR1 SGHRS, CDR2 YFSETQ. After removal of 1 base from V and 2 bases from J, the junction contained 4 bases not matched to a gene. The CDR3 region has the DNA TGCGCCAGCAGCTTGACGGGAGGATACACAGATACGCAGTATTTT. This codes for CASSLTGGYTDTQYF.

The chain employs TRBV28 and TRBJ2-3; 16 bases align to TRBD2. Germline CDR1 is MDHEN and CDR2 is SYDVKM. This CDR3 spans 19 amino acids. V lost 3 bases, J lost 2 bases, and 8 bases stayed unmatched. CDR3 protein: CASSFPEGLAGGLTDTQYF. As DNA, the CDR3 is TGTGCCAGCAGTTTTCCTGAGGGACTAGCGGGAGGGCTCACAGATACGCAGTATTTT.

V gene TRBV7-9 combines with J gene TRBJ1-5, with D unclear. This CDR3 is 13 amino acids long. Germline loops: CDR1 SEHNR, CDR2 FQNEAQ (reference sequence). V gave up 1 base and J gave up 2 bases, with 3 bases separating them. CDR3 loop: CASSLVGNQPQHF. CDR3 coding DNA: TGTGCCAGCAGCTTAGTGGGCAATCAGCCCCAGCATTTT.

The chain combines TRBV5-4 with TRBJ2-2; D uncertain. Trimming pared 5 bases from V and 5 bases from J, leaving 19 bases between. In germline, CDR1 is SGHNT, CDR2 YYREEE (reference sequence). The CDR3 length is 16 residues. The CDR3 DNA sequence: TGTGCCAGCAGTTCGGAAGGCTTCCCCCCTACCGGGGAGCTGTTTTTT. It codes for CASSSEGFPPTGELFF.

V is TRBV11-2 and J is TRBJ2-2, with 7 nucleotides matching TRBD2. Germline V CDR1 and CDR2: SGHAT, FQNNGV. This CDR3 is built from 14 residues. The V gene end was trimmed by 2 bases and the J gene end by 5 bases; junction bases not matched to a gene: 2. The CDR3 reads CASSLRRETGELFF. CDR3 DNA sequence: TGTGCCAGCAGCTTACGGCGGGAGACCGGGGAGCTGTTTTTT.

Only a few counts were recorded for this clone. This rearrangement joins TRBV6-5 to TRBJ2-1, with 11 bases aligning to TRBD2. Trimming cost V 6 bases and J 8 bases; bases outside gene matches: 9. This CDR3 region has 15 residues. Germline CDR1 and CDR2: MNHEY and SVGAGI. CDR3 residues: CASSPTSGSSDEQFF. CDR3 in DNA: TGTGCCAGCAGCCCCACTAGCGGGAGTAGCGATGAGCAGTTCTTC.

The chain links TRBV7-8 to TRBJ2-7; 8 bases are a match to TRBD1. The CDR3 is 14 amino acids. V was clipped by 2 bases and J by 3 bases; unmatched bases: 3. The germline V gene has CDR1 SGHVS and CDR2 FQNEAQ. The CDR3 sequence is CASSLLDRVYEQYF. In DNA form, the CDR3 reads TGTGCCAGCAGCTTATTGGACAGGGTCTACGAGCAGTACTTC.

The V call is TRBV13, the J call TRBJ1-2; no firm D call. The CDR3 consists of 13 residues. Per germline, CDR1 PRHDT and CDR2 FYEKMQ (reference sequence). V was shortened by 0 bases and J by 4 bases, with 6 bases between the two germline ends. The CDR3 nucleotides are TGTGCCAGCAGCTTAGGTGGGGTCTATGGCTACACCTTC. This encodes CASSLGGVYGYTF.

This clone was counted at least ten times. This chain connects TRBV2 to TRBJ2-1; TRBD2 agrees at 13 bases. The CDR3 sequence is 18 residues long. Germline values: CDR1 SNHLY, CDR2 FYNNEI. J was trimmed by 4 bases and V by 7 bases; bases with no gene match: 13. The CDR3 bases are TGTGCCAGCACCCGATCCGGGACTAGCGGGATCTCTTACAATGAGCAGTTCTTC. Translated: CASTRSGTSGISYNEQFF.

The chain combines TRBV6-6 with TRBJ2-7; 14 bases fit TRBD2. V gave up 5 bases and J gave up 2 bases; unmatched junction bases: 5. Per the germline V gene, CDR1 is MNHNY and CDR2 is SVGAGI (reference sequence). The CDR3 is 16 amino acids. CDR3 loop: CASSPGTSGSPYEQYF. For the CDR3, the DNA is TGTGCCAGCAGTCCCGGGACTAGCGGGAGCCCCTACGAGCAGTACTTC.

This sequence joins TRBV5-1 and TRBJ2-1; 8 nucleotides line up with TRBD2. Germline loops: CDR1 SGHRS, CDR2 YFSETQ. V trimming: 0 bases; J trimming: 4 bases; junction bases outside the gene matches: 6. The CDR3 has 16 amino acids. CDR3 DNA sequence: TGCGCCAGCAGCTTGGATCCGGGAGGGCAATACAATGAGCAGTTCTTC. It yields the protein CASSLDPGGQYNEQFF.

This clone has a handful of counts. The gene calls are TRBV7-2 and TRBJ2-3; D may be TRBD2 (6 bases). Trimming shortened V by 1 base and J by 0 bases, and 11 bases separated the two germline ends. Looked up from germline, CDR1 is SGHTA and CDR2 is FQGNSA. The CDR3 extends over 16 amino acids. CDR3 bases: TGTGCCAGCAGCTTAGACCCGGGAGACAGCACAGATACGCAGTATTTT. Encoded protein: CASSLDPGDSTDTQYF.

This clone occurred a few times. The V gene is TRBV19, the J gene TRBJ2-6; 7 bases map to TRBD1. Germline values: CDR1 LNHDA, CDR2 SQIVND (reference sequence). The CDR3 contains 17 residues. After removal of 6 bases from V and 0 bases from J, the junction contained 8 bases not matched to a gene. The DNA for the CDR3 is TGTGCCAGTAGCCGTGCAGGGGGTGTCTCTGGGGCCAACGTCCTGACTTTC. Translating gives CASSRAGGVSGANVLTF.

The chain has TRBV7-8 and TRBJ1-2; 7 bases fit TRBD1. Looked up from germline, CDR1 is SGHVS and CDR2 is FQNEAQ. The CDR3 extends over 12 amino acids. V was pared by 5 bases and J by 14 bases, with 11 bases of the junction left unmatched. For the CDR3, the DNA is TGTGCCAGCAGCACTAGCTGGGACAGAAAGACCTTC. It codes for CASSTSWDRKTF.

This clone is a singleton in its sample. The CDR3 loop reads CASSPGGKDTQYF. CDR3 nucleotides: TGTGCCAGTTCACCCGGGGGGAAAGATACGCAGTATTTT. J is TRBJ2-3 and V is TRBV9, with 7 bases identical to TRBD2. The CDR3 totals 13 residues. Trimming at V came to 8 bases and at J to 5 bases, leaving 8 bases not matched to a gene. From germline, CDR1 is SGDLS and CDR2 YYNGEE.

The chain joins TRBV28 to TRBJ2-3; D is ambiguous. The germline V gene encodes CDR1 MDHEN and CDR2 SYDVKM. V shed 3 bases and J shed 12 bases, with 13 bases lying between them. This CDR3 region has 12 residues. CDR3 residues: CASSFYSLIQYF. In nucleotides, the CDR3 is TGTGCCAGCAGTTTTTATAGCCTTATACAGTATTTT.

The V gene is TRBV28, the J gene TRBJ2-3, with D uncertain. The CDR3 covers 12 residues. Germline CDR1 reads MDHEN; CDR2 reads SYDVKM. V shed 9 bases and J shed 2 bases, with 9 bases lying between them. For the CDR3, the DNA is TGTGCCAGTACGAGTCCCACAGATACGCAGTATTTT. It is translated as CASTSPTDTQYF.

The chain couples TRBV27 to TRBJ2-1, with 7 bases matching TRBD2. CDR3 size: 13 residues. Unmatched junction bases numbered 7, after V lost 4 bases and J lost 10 bases. Germline V gene lookup returns CDR1 MNHEY and CDR2 SMNVEV (reference sequence). The CDR3 is CASSSTPSGEQFF. Written as DNA, the CDR3 is TGTGCCAGCAGTTCCACACCTAGCGGAGAGCAGTTCTTC.

This rearrangement joins TRBV7-3 to TRBJ2-6; D remains ambiguous. The CDR3 is made up of 15 amino acids. CDR1 and CDR2 from the germline V gene are SGHTA and FQGTGA. Between the trimmed V and J ends, which lost 3 bases and 2 bases, there was a span of 8 bases. The CDR3 spells CASSFLYPGANVLTF. Here the CDR3 DNA reads TGTGCCAGCAGCTTTCTCTATCCTGGGGCCAACGTCCTGACTTTC.

V gene TRBV30 combines with J gene TRBJ2-5; the D call may be TRBD1 or TRBD2 (5 bases each). This CDR3 contains 15 residues. CDR1 and CDR2 (germline): GTSNPN, SVGIG (reference sequence). V lost 5 bases to trimming and J lost 5 bases, with 21 bases between them. CDR3 sequence: CAWVGGGWAGETQYF. The CDR3 DNA reads TGTGCCTGGGTGGGTGGGGGATGGGCAGGTGAGACCCAGTACTTC.